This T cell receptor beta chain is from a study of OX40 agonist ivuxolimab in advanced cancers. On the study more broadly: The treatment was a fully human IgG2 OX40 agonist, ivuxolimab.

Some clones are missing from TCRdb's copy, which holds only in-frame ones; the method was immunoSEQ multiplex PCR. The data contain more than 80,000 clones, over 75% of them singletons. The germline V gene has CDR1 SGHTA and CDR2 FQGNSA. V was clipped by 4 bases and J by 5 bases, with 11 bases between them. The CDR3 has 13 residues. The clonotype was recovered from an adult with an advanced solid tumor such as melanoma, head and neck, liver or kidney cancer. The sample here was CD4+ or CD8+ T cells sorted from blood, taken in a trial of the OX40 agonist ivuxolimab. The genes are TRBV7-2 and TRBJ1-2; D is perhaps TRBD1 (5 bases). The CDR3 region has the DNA TGTGCCAGCAGCTCGCCAGGGCCATATGGCTACACCTTC. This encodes CASSSPGPYGYTF. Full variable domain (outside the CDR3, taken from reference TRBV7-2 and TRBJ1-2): GAGVSQSPSNKVTEKGKDVELRCDPISGHTALYWYRQSLGQGLEFLIYFQGNSAPDKSGLPSDRFSAERTGGSVSTLTIQRTQQEDSAVYLCASSSPGPYGYTFGSGTRLTVV.